The clone carrying this T cell receptor beta chain came up once. This entry is derived from a study of blood T cell repertoires in COVID-19. About the study: Both acute and convalescent COVID-19 samples were obtained from the United States, Italy and Spain. PBMCs, B-cell-depleted T cells, or T cells provided the cDNA or gDNA that made up the material.

Per the study methods: Reference gene primer amplification in the assay estimated nucleated cell counts. TCRdb keeps only in-frame clones here, not all; method: immunoSEQ multiplex PCR. Clone size and the V and J calls come from that table; the DNA yielded D and trimming. The sample carries about 260,000 clones, 87% recorded once. V lost 6 bases to trimming and J lost 7 bases; unmatched junction nucleotides: 9. Germline CDR1 MRHNA, CDR2 SNTAGT. The CDR3 is 14 amino acids. This clonotype was sampled from a woman between 40 and 55 years old who had recovered from COVID-19. The rearrangement joins TRBV6-4 to TRBJ1-1; 9 bases match TRBD1. Sequencing was performed on peripheral blood. The CDR3 coding sequence is TGTGCCAGCAGGCCACAACAGGGGGCGGGTGAAGCTTTCTTT. Translating gives CASRPQQGAGEAFF.